The present T cell receptor (beta chain) was sequenced within a study of blood T cell repertoires in COVID-19. The CDR3 covers 14 residues. CDR1 and CDR2 (germline): WSHSY, SAAADI. Between the trimmed V and J ends, which lost 3 bases and 10 bases, there was a span of 13 bases. Only in-frame clones appear in the TCRdb table, and some are missing; sequencing was by immunoSEQ multiplex PCR. The sample has roughly 320,000 clones, more than 75% seen once. The specimen sequenced was peripheral blood. The J gene is TRBJ1-6, the V gene TRBV10-2, with D unresolved. This TCR was sampled from a man in his sixties or seventies with acute or convalescent COVID-19. The CDR3 bases are TGCGCCAGCAGTGAAGGAGGGATAGGCTCACCCCTCCACTTT. This translates into CASSEGGIGSPLHF.